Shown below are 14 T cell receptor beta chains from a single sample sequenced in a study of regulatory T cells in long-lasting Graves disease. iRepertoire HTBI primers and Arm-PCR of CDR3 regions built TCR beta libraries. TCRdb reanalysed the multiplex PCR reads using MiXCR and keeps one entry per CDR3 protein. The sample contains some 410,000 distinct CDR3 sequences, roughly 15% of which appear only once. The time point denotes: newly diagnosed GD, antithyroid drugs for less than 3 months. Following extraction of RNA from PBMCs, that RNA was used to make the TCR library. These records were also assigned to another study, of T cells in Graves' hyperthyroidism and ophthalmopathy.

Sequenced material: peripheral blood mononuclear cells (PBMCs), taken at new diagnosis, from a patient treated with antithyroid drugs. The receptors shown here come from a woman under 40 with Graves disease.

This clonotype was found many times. CDR3 sequence (DNA): TGCGCCAGCAGCTTCGCCCCTGGGACAGGGTCTCGGGCCTATGGCTACACCTTC. Protein: CASSFAPGTGSRAYGYTF. The gene calls are TRBV5-1 and TRBJ1-2, with TRBD1 matching 9 bases. From germline, CDR1 is SGHRS and CDR2 YFSETQ. CDR3 length: 18 amino acids. V trimming: 2 bases; J trimming: 4 bases; junction bases outside the gene matches: 15.

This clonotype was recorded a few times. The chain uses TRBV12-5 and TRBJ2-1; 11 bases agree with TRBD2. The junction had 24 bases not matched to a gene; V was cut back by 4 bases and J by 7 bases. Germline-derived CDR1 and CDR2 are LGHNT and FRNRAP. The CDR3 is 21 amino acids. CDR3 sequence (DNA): TGTGCTAGTGGTTATCGACCCATTTTAGTAGGGACTAGCGGCTTTAGGAATGAGCAGTTCTTC. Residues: CASGYRPILVGTSGFRNEQFF.

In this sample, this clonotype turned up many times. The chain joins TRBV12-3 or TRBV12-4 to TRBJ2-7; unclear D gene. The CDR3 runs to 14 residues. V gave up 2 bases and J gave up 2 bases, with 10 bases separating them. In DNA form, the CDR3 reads TGTGCCAGCAGTTTAAGTAGGGCAGCCTACGAGCAGTACTTC. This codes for CASSLSRAAYEQYF.

CDR3 DNA: TGTGCCAGCAGCCCCGGCCACAGGGGGCCGGAGACCCAGTACTTC. Protein sequence: CASSPGHRGPETQYF. The chain employs TRBV19 and TRBJ2-5; 9 bases are shared with TRBD1. Germline CDR1 LNHDA, CDR2 SQIVND (reference sequence). The CDR3 contains 15 residues. The junction had 13 bases not matched to a gene; V was cut back by 9 bases and J by 5 bases.

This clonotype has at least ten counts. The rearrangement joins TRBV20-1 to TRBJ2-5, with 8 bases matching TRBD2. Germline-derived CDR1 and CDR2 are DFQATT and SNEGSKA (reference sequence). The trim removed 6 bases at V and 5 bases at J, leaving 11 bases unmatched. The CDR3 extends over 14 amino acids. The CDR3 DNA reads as TGCAGTGCCCCCAGGGGTAGCGGGACTGAGACCCAGTACTTC. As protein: CSAPRGSGTETQYF.

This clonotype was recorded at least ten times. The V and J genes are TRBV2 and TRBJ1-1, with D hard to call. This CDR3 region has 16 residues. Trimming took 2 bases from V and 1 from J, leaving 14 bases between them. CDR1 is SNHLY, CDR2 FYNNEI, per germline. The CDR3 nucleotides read TGTGCCAGCAGTGAAATAGGGTTGGCTCAGAACACTGAAGCTTTCTTT. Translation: CASSEIGLAQNTEAFF.

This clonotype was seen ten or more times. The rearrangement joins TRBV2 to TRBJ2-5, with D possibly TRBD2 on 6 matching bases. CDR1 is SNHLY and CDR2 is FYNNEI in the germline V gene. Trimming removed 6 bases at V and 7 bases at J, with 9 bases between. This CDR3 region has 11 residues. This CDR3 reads CASRGLSTQYF. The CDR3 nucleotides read TGTGCCAGCAGGGGACTTTCGACCCAGTACTTC.

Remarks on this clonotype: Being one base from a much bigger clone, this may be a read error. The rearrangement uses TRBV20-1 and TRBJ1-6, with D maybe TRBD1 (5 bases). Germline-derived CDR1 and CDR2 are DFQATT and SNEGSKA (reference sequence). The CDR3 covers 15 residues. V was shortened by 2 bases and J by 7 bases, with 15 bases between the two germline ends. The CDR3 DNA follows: TGCAGTGCTAGACCAGCCTGGGACTTAAATTCACCCCTCCACTTT. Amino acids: CSARPAWDLNSPLHF.

The DNA for the CDR3 is TGTGCCAGCAGTTACGTTGCGGGAGTTGAGCAGTTCTTC. Translation gives CASSYVAGVEQFF. The chain carries TRBV6-2 or TRBV6-3 and TRBJ2-1, with 7 bases identical to TRBD2. The CDR3 has 13 amino acids. The junction had 4 bases not matched to a gene; V was cut back by 2 bases and J by 9 bases. Germline V gene data show CDR1 as MNHEY and CDR2 as SVGEGT.

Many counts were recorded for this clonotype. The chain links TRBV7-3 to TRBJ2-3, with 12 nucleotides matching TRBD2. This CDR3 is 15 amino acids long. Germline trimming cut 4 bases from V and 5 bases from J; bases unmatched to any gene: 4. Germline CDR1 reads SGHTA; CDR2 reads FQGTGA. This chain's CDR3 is CASSSTGLAGDTQYF. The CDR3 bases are TGTGCCAGCAGCTCAACGGGACTAGCGGGAGATACGCAGTATTTT.

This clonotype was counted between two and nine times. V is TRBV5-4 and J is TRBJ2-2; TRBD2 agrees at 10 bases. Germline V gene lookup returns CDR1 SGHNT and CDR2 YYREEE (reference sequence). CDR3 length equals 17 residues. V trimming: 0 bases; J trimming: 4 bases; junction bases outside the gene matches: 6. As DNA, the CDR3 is TGTGCCAGCAGCTTGGATCTAGCGGGAGTGGGCACCGGGGAGCTGTTTTTT. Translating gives CASSLDLAGVGTGELFF. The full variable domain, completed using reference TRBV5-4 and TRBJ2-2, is ETGVTQSPTHLIKTRGQQVTLRCSSQSGHNTVSWYQQALGQGPQFIFQYYREEENGRGNFPPRFSGLQFPNYSSELNVNALELDDSALYLCASSLDLAGVGTGELFFGEGSRLTVL.

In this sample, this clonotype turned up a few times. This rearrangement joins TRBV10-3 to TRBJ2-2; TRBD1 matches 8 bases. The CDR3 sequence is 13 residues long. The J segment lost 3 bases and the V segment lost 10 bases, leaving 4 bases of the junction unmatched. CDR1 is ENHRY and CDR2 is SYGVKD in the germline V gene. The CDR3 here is CATGQGDTGELFF. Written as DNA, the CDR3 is TGTGCCACAGGACAGGGTGACACCGGGGAGCTGTTTTTT.

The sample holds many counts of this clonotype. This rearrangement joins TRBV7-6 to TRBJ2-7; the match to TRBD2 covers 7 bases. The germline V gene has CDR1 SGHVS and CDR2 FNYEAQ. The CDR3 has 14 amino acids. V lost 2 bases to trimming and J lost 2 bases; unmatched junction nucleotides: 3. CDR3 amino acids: CASSLIAGAYEQYF. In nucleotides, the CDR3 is TGTGCCAGCAGCTTAATTGCGGGAGCCTACGAGCAGTACTTC.

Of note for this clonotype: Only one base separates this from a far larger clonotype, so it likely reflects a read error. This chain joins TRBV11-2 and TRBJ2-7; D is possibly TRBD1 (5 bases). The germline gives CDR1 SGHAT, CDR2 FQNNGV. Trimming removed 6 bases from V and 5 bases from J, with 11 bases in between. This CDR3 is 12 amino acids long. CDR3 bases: TGTGCCAGCAGTAGGGGTGGCCACGAGCAGTACTTC. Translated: CASSRGGHEQYF.